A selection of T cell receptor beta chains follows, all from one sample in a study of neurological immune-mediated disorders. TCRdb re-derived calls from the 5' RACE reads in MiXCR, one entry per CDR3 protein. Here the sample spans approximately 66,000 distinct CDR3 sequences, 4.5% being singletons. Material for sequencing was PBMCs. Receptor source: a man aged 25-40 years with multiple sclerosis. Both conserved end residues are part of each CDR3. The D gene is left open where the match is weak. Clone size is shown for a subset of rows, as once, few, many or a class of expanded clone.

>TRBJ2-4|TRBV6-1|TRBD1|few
CASRGQGDKNIQYF
TGTGCCAGCAGGGGACAGGGGGACAAAAACATTCAGTACTTC
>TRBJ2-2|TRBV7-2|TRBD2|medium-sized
CASSLSGGNTGELFF
TGTGCCAGCAGTCTTAGCGGGGGGAACACCGGGGAGCTGTTTTTT
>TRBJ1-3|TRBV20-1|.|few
CSAIAGTSGNTIYF
TGCAGTGCTATAGCCGGGACCTCTGGAAACACCATATATTTT
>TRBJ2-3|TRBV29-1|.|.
CSVRRGDTQYF
TGCAGCGTTCGGCGGGGAGATACGCAGTATTTT
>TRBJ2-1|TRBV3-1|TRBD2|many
CASSQFFPNLGGAGGNEQFF
TGTGCCAGCAGCCAATTTTTCCCGAACCTAGGAGGAGCGGGGGGGAATGAGCAGTTCTTC
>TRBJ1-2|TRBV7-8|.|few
CASRGHGDTAYTF
TGTGCCAGTCGGGGTCATGGAGATACAGCCTACACCTTC
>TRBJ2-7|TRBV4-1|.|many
CASSQDDYTSYEQYF
TGCGCCAGCAGCCAAGATGATTATACCTCCTACGAGCAGTACTTC
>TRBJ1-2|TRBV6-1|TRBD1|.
CASSQRGTENYGYTF
TGTGCCAGCAGTCAACGGGGGACAGAGAACTATGGCTACACCTTC
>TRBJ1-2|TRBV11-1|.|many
CASSFAGRDGYTF
TGTGCCAGCAGCTTCGCAGGGCGGGATGGCTACACCTTC
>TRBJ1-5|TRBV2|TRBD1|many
CASSRDRNNQPQHF
TGTGCCAGCAGCCGGGACAGAAACAATCAGCCCCAGCATTTT
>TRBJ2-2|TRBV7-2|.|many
CASSPQGGTGELFF
TGTGCCAGCAGCCCACAGGGAGGCACCGGGGAGCTGTTTTTT
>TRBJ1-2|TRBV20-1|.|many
CSASGDHYGYTF
TGCAGTGCTAGCGGGGACCACTATGGCTACACCTTC
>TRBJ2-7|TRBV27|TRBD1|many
CASSPWTGDNEQYF
TGTGCCAGCAGTCCGTGGACAGGGGACAACGAGCAGTACTTC
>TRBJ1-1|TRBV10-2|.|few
CASSPGDGYNTEAFF
TGCGCCAGCAGCCCCGGGGATGGGTACAACACTGAAGCTTTCTTT
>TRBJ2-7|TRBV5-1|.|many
CASSLKASGIYEQYF
TGCGCCAGCAGCTTAAAGGCCAGCGGTATATACGAGCAGTACTTC
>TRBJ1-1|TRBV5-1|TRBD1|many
CASSLDRGLSEAFF
TGCGCCAGCAGCCTTGACAGGGGATTAAGTGAAGCTTTCTTT
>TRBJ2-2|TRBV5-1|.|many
CASRPDGGNTGELFF
TGCGCCAGCCGTCCGGACGGGGGAAACACCGGGGAGCTGTTTTTT
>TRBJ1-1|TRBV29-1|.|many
CSVEYRGGTEAFF
TGCAGCGTTGAATACCGGGGCGGCACTGAAGCTTTCTTT
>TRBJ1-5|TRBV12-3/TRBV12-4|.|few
CASRSREVQPQHF
TGTGCCAGCAGATCTCGGGAGGTTCAGCCCCAGCATTTT
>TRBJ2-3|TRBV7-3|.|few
CASSINSTDTQYF
TGTGCCAGCAGCATTAACAGCACAGATACGCAGTATTTT
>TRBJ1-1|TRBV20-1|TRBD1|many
CSAKPGGGNTEAFF
TGCAGTGCTAAACCAGGGGGAGGGAACACTGAAGCTTTCTTT
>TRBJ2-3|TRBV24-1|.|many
CATSPESGGTDTQYF
TGTGCCACCAGTCCTGAGTCGGGGGGCACAGATACGCAGTATTTT
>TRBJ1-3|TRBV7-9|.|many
CASSWALTTGNTIYF
TGTGCCAGCAGCTGGGCCCTTACAACGGGAAACACCATATATTTT